The 17 T cell receptor beta chains below all came from one sample that was sequenced in a study of beta chain features in type 1 diabetes (dated by TCRdb to the late 2010s). The library was generated by the immunoSEQ multiplex PCR assay. The entire isolated RNA was reverse transcribed using the High Capacity cDNA Reverse Transcription Kit, and thus expressed TCRB transcripts were sequenced. This immuneACCESS table, as held by TCRdb, lists in-frame sequences with V and J called but not all clones. Of the missing ones, under half trace to an unresolved V gene in checked studies; the others have no known cause. Recorded for this sample are fewer than 350,000 clones; roughly 8% of them occurred a single time. The ten largest clones take up roughly 1% of the sample. Sequencing was done on a sample of central memory CD4+ T cells from blood. These receptors originate from a woman aged 18-29 years in good health.

There are many counts of this clone. The gene calls are TRBV5-1 and TRBJ1-1; 7 bases map to TRBD1. CDR1 is SGHRS, CDR2 YFSETQ, per germline. V lost 2 bases to trimming and J lost 0 bases; unmatched junction nucleotides: 10. The CDR3 has 17 residues. The CDR3 loop reads CASSFRDSKTLNTEAFF. CDR3 DNA sequence: TGCGCCAGCAGCTTCCGGGACAGCAAGACCTTGAACACTGAAGCTTTCTTT.

The chain is built from TRBV23-1 and TRBJ1-5; D call uncertain. Being an ORF, TRBV23-1 has a function that is uncertain. V lost 2 bases and J lost 8, with 7 bases in between. The CDR3 loop spans 12 amino acids. CDR3 DNA sequence: TGCGCCAGCAGTCAAGTGAGGGAGCCCCAGCATTTT. Protein sequence: CASSQVREPQHF.

V is TRBV7-9 and J is TRBJ1-2, with D tentatively TRBD1 (6 bases). The CDR3 is made up of 15 amino acids. Germline assignment: CDR1 SEHNR and CDR2 FQNEAQ (reference sequence). Trimming left V 5 bases short and J 4 bases short, with 17 bases between. CDR3 sequence: CASSAGNRAPYGYTF. Here the CDR3 DNA reads TGTGCCAGCAGCGCGGGGAACAGGGCGCCCTATGGCTACACCTTC.

The chain has TRBV4-2 and TRBJ2-1, with D possibly TRBD2 on 5 matching bases. The V end lost 5 bases, the J end lost 7 bases, and 18 bases lay between the germline ends. The germline V gene encodes CDR1 LGHNA and CDR2 YNFKEQ. CDR3 length: 15 amino acids. The CDR3 DNA sequence: TGTGCCAGCAGCGCCCGGACTCCATCCGGGAATGAGCAGTTCTTC. It is translated as CASSARTPSGNEQFF.

In its sample, this clone was seen a few times. This chain connects TRBV6-1 to TRBJ1-4; tentatively, D is TRBD1 (6 bases). The V gene lost 0 bases and the J gene lost 6 bases, with 11 bases spanning the gap. The CDR3 is 15 amino acids. Germline CDR1 MNHNS, CDR2 SASEGT. The CDR3 loop is CASSEARGGDEKLFF. CDR3 nucleotide sequence: TGTGCCAGCAGTGAAGCGAGAGGGGGAGATGAAAAACTGTTTTTT.

The J gene is TRBJ2-5, the V gene TRBV30; 9 bases are a match to TRBD2. CDR3 size: 15 residues. Germline lookup yields CDR1 GTSNPN and CDR2 SVGIG (reference sequence). The trim removed 2 bases at V and 6 bases at J, leaving 10 bases unmatched. CDR3 amino acids: CAWSNGLSGRKTQYF. CDR3 in DNA: TGTGCCTGGAGTAATGGGTTGAGCGGGAGGAAGACCCAGTACTTC. The variable domain in full, with the rest retrieved from reference TRBV30 and TRBJ2-5, is SQTIHQWPATLVQPVGSPLSLECTVEGTSNPNLYWYRQAAGRGLQLLFYSVGIGQISSEVPQNLSASRPQDRQFILSSKKLLLSDSGFYLCAWSNGLSGRKTQYFGPGTRLLVL.

The CDR3 DNA follows: TGTGCCAGCAGTGCAAGGGACAGGGGCTCAAATCAGCCCCAGCATTTT. Residues: CASSARDRGSNQPQHF. The gene calls are TRBV28 and TRBJ1-5; TRBD1 agrees at 10 bases. Germline-derived CDR1 and CDR2 are MDHEN and SYDVKM. J lost 4 bases, V lost 5 bases, and 8 bases had no gene match. The CDR3 spans 16 residues.

The genes are TRBV5-6 and TRBJ2-3; a weak D match, TRBD1 (6 bases). The germline CDR1 and CDR2 sequences are SGHDT and YYEEEE. V shed 0 bases and J shed 0 bases, with 11 bases lying between them. This CDR3 is 16 amino acids long. CDR3 DNA: TGTGCCAGCAGCTTGGGACCCGACAGGAGCACAGATACGCAGTATTTT. Protein sequence: CASSLGPDRSTDTQYF.

This sequence joins TRBV7-2 and TRBJ1-2; 9 nucleotides align to TRBD1. V gave up 6 bases and J gave up 4 bases; unmatched junction bases: 12. The V gene's germline CDR1 is SGHTA and CDR2 FQGNSA. The CDR3 sequence is 16 residues long. The CDR3 reads CASSMAGTGSLYGYTF. CDR3 nucleotides: TGTGCCAGCAGTATGGCCGGGACAGGGTCCCTCTATGGCTACACCTTC.

This clone occurred many times. The chain is built from TRBV7-2 and TRBJ2-4; 9 nucleotides agree with TRBD1. The CDR3 has 16 amino acids. Germline CDR1 and CDR2: SGHTA and FQGNSA. The V and J ends lost 5 bases and 5 bases, in that order; junction bases with no gene match: 10. CDR3 region: CASSPRRDRDQNIQYF. The DNA of the CDR3 is TGTGCCAGCAGCCCCCGCCGGGACAGGGACCAAAACATTCAGTACTTC.

The rearrangement joins TRBV11-3 to TRBJ2-1; 8 bases agree with TRBD2. Losses at the gene ends were 5 bases for V and 3 bases for J; bases not matched to a gene: 9. The germline V gene encodes CDR1 SGHNT and CDR2 YENEEA. The CDR3 covers 16 residues. Here the CDR3 reads CASSIEQAGGYNEQFF. In DNA form, the CDR3 reads TGTGCCAGCAGCATCGAGCAGGCGGGAGGCTACAATGAGCAGTTCTTC.

The rearrangement joins TRBV30 to TRBJ1-4; D is uncertain. Germline V gene lookup returns CDR1 GTSNPN and CDR2 SVGIG (reference sequence). V was pared by 3 bases and J by 8 bases, with 10 bases between. This CDR3 contains 12 residues. As DNA, the CDR3 is TGTGCCTGGAGCCCGACCGGGGAAAAACTGTTTTTT. Protein: CAWSPTGEKLFF. The entire variable domain, with the rest obtained from reference TRBV30 and TRBJ1-4, is as follows: SQTIHQWPATLVQPVGSPLSLECTVEGTSNPNLYWYRQAAGRGLQLLFYSVGIGQISSEVPQNLSASRPQDRQFILSSKKLLLSDSGFYLCAWSPTGEKLFFGSGTQLSVL.

This clone was detected a few times. This chain links TRBV27 with TRBJ1-4; 7 bases match TRBD1. Per germline, CDR1 MNHEY and CDR2 SMNVEV (reference sequence). This CDR3 contains 15 residues. V shed 5 bases and J 5 bases; nucleotides not matched to a gene: 8. CDR3 DNA: TGTGCCAGCAGTGAACAGGGGTGGGGGAATGAAAAACTGTTTTTT. This encodes CASSEQGWGNEKLFF.

This clone has a handful of counts. This chain joins TRBV5-4 and TRBJ2-1; 9 bases agree with TRBD2. The trim removed 2 bases at V and 5 bases at J, leaving 11 bases unmatched. The germline V gene encodes CDR1 SGHNT and CDR2 YYREEE (reference sequence). The CDR3 loop spans 17 amino acids. CDR3 sequence (DNA): TGTGCCAGCAGCTTAGCGCTGAATAGCGGGGGTGACAATGAGCAGTTCTTC. This gives the protein CASSLALNSGGDNEQFF.

This clone was observed many times. The chain uses TRBV2 and TRBJ2-5; D is ambiguous. The germline V gene encodes CDR1 SNHLY and CDR2 FYNNEI. CDR3 length: 12 amino acids. V dropped 9 bases and J dropped 4 bases, with 12 bases sitting between them. The CDR3 reads CASSITRETQYF. The CDR3 DNA reads TGTGCCAGTTCCATCACTCGAGAGACCCAGTACTTC.

This clone has ten or more counts. The V and J genes are TRBV13 and TRBJ2-7; D is perhaps TRBD2 (5 bases). The V end was cut by 6 bases, the J end by 7 bases, with 13 bases between. CDR3 length: 12 amino acids. The germline gives CDR1 PRHDT, CDR2 FYEKMQ (reference sequence). The CDR3: CASRRQPGEQYF. CDR3 in DNA: TGTGCCAGCAGACGACAACCGGGGGAGCAGTACTTC.

This clone was detected a few times. The J gene is TRBJ1-2, the V gene TRBV6-5; D gene ambiguous. V was clipped by 2 bases and J by 4 bases, with 11 bases between them. The CDR3 is made up of 14 amino acids. Germline-derived CDR1 and CDR2 are MNHEY and SVGAGI. CDR3 protein: CASSYDQSSYGYTF. For the CDR3, the DNA is TGTGCCAGCAGTTACGATCAGAGTTCCTATGGCTACACCTTC.